One and the same sample provided the 12 T cell receptor beta chains below, sequenced in a study of T cell responses to AZD1222 COVID-19 vaccine (dated by TCRdb to the early 2020s). Preparation of the library involved the immunoSEQ multiplex PCR assay. Drawn from immuneACCESS, this table holds only the in-frame rearrangements with V and J called that TCRdb kept. Clones are partly lost; checked studies trace under half to an unresolved V gene and leave the rest unexplained. A total of 65,000 to 95,000 clones appear in this sample, roughly 84% of them only once. The top ten constitute more than 10% of the sample. The time point label corresponds to: baseline before first vaccination. The sequenced sample was peripheral blood, obtained on day 0 of AZD1222 vaccination. The origin of the receptors is an adult in good health.

This chain uses TRBV13 with TRBJ1-6; D possibly corresponds to TRBD1 (6 bases). The CDR3 is 15 amino acids. Germline lookup yields CDR1 PRHDT and CDR2 FYEKMQ (reference sequence). The germline V and J ends were trimmed by 1 base and 9 bases, with 13 bases remaining between them. CDR3 in DNA: TGTGCCAGCAGCTTAGCAGGGGAATTAGGTTCACCCCTCCACTTT. It is translated as CASSLAGELGSPLHF.

This sequence joins TRBV7-2 and TRBJ1-2; 9 bases are a match to TRBD1. CDR3 length: 14 amino acids. V was clipped by 1 base and J by 5 bases; unmatched bases: 2. Germline loops: CDR1 SGHTA, CDR2 FQGNSA. In nucleotides, the CDR3 is TGTGCCAGCAGCTTAGAGGGACAGGGTTATGGCTACACCTTC. Translation gives CASSLEGQGYGYTF.

V usage is TRBV5-4 and J usage is TRBJ2-3; D is undetermined. This CDR3 spans 14 amino acids. Germline CDR1 is SGHNT and CDR2 is YYREEE (reference sequence). The germline V and J ends were trimmed by 4 bases and 7 bases, with 16 bases remaining between them. Here the CDR3 DNA reads TGTGCCAGCAGCCTAGACGTTGGGCAGAATACGCAGTATTTT. Residues: CASSLDVGQNTQYF. Looking up the rest from reference TRBV5-4 and TRBJ2-3 gives the full variable domain: ETGVTQSPTHLIKTRGQQVTLRCSSQSGHNTVSWYQQALGQGPQFIFQYYREEENGRGNFPPRFSGLQFPNYSSELNVNALELDDSALYLCASSLDVGQNTQYFGPGTRLTVL.

This chain links TRBV2 with TRBJ1-1; no firm D call. The V gene's germline CDR1 is SNHLY and CDR2 FYNNEI. The CDR3 totals 13 residues. Trimming took off 6 bases at V and 4 bases at J, with 12 bases between the two ends. In DNA form, the CDR3 reads TGTGCCAGCAGCGCGGACCGGAGCACTGAAGCTTTCTTT. Translated, it gives CASSADRSTEAFF. The whole variable domain, remainder taken from reference TRBV2 and TRBJ1-1, is EPEVTQTPSHQVTQMGQEVILRCVPISNHLYFYWYRQILGQKVEFLVSFYNNEISEKSEIFDDQFSVERPDGSNFTLKIRSTKLEDSAMYFCASSADRSTEAFFGQGTRLTVV.

The V and J genes are TRBV7-2 and TRBJ1-3; D is uncertain. Trimming stripped 1 base from V and 5 bases from J, with 9 bases between. The CDR3 has 14 amino acids. Germline V gene sequence: CDR1 SGHTA, CDR2 FQGNSA. CDR3 loop: CASSLGLERNTIYF. The CDR3 region has the DNA TGTGCCAGCAGCTTAGGACTGGAGAGAAACACCATATATTTT.

This chain connects TRBV19 to TRBJ1-2, with D perhaps TRBD1 (6 bases). V was cut by 7 bases and J by 1 base, with 19 bases left in between. CDR3 length: 16 amino acids. Germline V gene lookup returns CDR1 LNHDA and CDR2 SQIVND (reference sequence). CDR3 sequence reads: CASMGGAGRDNYGYTF. The CDR3, as DNA: TGTGCCAGTATGGGGGGGGCAGGACGGGATAACTATGGCTACACCTTC.

The rearrangement joins TRBV9 to TRBJ2-7; a weak D match, TRBD1 (6 bases). Per germline, CDR1 SGDLS and CDR2 YYNGEE. This CDR3 contains 16 residues. V lost 0 bases to trimming and J lost 4 bases, with 17 bases between them. The CDR3 here is CASSVAGAGVNYEQYF. The CDR3 DNA sequence: TGTGCCAGCAGCGTAGCTGGGGCAGGGGTAAATTACGAGCAGTACTTC.

The chain uses TRBV7-9 and TRBJ1-6; D is perhaps TRBD1 (5 bases). The germline V and J ends were trimmed by 4 bases and 10 bases, with 17 bases remaining between them. The V gene's germline CDR1 is SEHNR and CDR2 FQNEAQ (reference sequence). The length of the CDR3 is 15 residues. The CDR3 spells CASSSGLRVGSPLHF. The CDR3 region has the DNA TGTGCCAGCAGCTCGGGACTCAGGGTTGGATCACCCCTCCACTTT.

The DNA for the CDR3 is TGTGCCAGCAGCTTAACCCTGGGACTTACAGATACGCAGTATTTT. The encoded protein is CASSLTLGLTDTQYF. This sequence joins TRBV7-3 and TRBJ2-3; D might be TRBD2 (6 bases). Per the germline V gene, CDR1 is SGHTA and CDR2 is FQGTGA. There are 15 residues in the CDR3. Deletions cut 0 bases from V and 3 bases from J, with 10 bases between. Variable domain in full (rest from reference TRBV7-3 and TRBJ2-3): GAGVSQTPSNKVTEKGKYVELRCDPISGHTALYWYRQSLGQGPEFLIYFQGTGAADDSGLPNDRFFAVRPEGSVSTLKIQRTERGDSAVYLCASSLTLGLTDTQYFGPGTRLTVL.

The chain joins TRBV12-3 or TRBV12-4 to TRBJ2-2; D remains unclear. Trimming stripped 3 bases from V and 4 bases from J, with 6 bases between. This CDR3 comprises 13 residues. CDR3 loop: CASSFQSTGELFF. Written as DNA, the CDR3 is TGTGCCAGCAGTTTTCAGAGCACCGGGGAGCTGTTTTTT.

V usage is TRBV29-1 and J usage is TRBJ1-2, with D uncertain. CDR1 is SQVTM and CDR2 is ANQGSEA in the germline V gene. Trimming removed 2 bases from V and 5 bases from J, with 9 bases in between. This CDR3 has 12 residues. Here the CDR3 DNA reads TGCAGCGTTGAAAAGGGCGCTTATGGCTACACCTTC. This sequence encodes CSVEKGAYGYTF.

The rearrangement links TRBV3-1 (or the pseudogene TRBV3-2) to TRBJ1-3, with a weak D call TRBD1 (5 bases). Germline V gene data show CDR1 as LGHDT and CDR2 as YNNKEL (reference sequence). The CDR3 length is 16 residues. Trimming stripped 2 bases from V and 0 bases from J, with 11 bases between. CDR3 loop: CASSQPGRFSGNTIYF. Here the CDR3 DNA reads TGTGCCAGCAGCCAACCGGGACGGTTCTCTGGAAACACCATATATTTT.